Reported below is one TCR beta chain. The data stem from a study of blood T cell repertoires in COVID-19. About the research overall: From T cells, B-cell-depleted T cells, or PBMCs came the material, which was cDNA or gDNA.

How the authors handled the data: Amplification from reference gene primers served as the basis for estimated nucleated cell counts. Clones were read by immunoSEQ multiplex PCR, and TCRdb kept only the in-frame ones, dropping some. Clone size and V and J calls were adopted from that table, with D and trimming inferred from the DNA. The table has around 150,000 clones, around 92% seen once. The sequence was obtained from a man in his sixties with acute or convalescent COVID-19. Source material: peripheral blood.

The CDR3 reads CASSNAGDTEAFF. The DNA of the CDR3 is TGTGCCAGCAGCAACGCAGGGGACACTGAAGCTTTCTTT. The rearrangement links TRBV7-3 to TRBJ1-1, with D possibly matching TRBD1 (6 bases). Germline CDR1 SGHTA, CDR2 FQGTGA. CDR3 length: 13 residues. V gave up 5 bases and J gave up 3 bases, with 10 bases separating them. The whole variable domain, remainder taken from reference TRBV7-3 and TRBJ1-1, is GAGVSQTPSNKVTEKGKYVELRCDPISGHTALYWYRQSLGQGPEFLIYFQGTGAADDSGLPNDRFFAVRPEGSVSTLKIQRTERGDSAVYLCASSNAGDTEAFFGQGTRLTVV.